A single sample gave rise to the 9 T cell receptor beta chains below, sequenced in a study of T cell responses to AZD1222 COVID-19 vaccine. Produced via immunoSEQ multiplex PCR; TCRdb's table is partial and in-frame only. Seen here are 150,000 to 200,000 clones, less than 95% observed once, and the top ten hold roughly 6%. The input for sequencing was peripheral blood, taken 28 days after the second AZD1222 dose. These receptors were taken from an adult who received the AZD1222 COVID-19 vaccine.

The rearrangement uses TRBV3-1 (or the pseudogene TRBV3-2) and TRBJ1-2, with D possibly being TRBD1 (5 bases). Germline V gene sequence: CDR1 LGHDT, CDR2 YNNKEL (reference sequence). CDR3 length: 15 residues. V lost 6 bases and J lost 2, with 16 bases in between. The CDR3 protein is CASSSGSPWNYGYTF. CDR3 nucleotide sequence: TGTGCCAGCAGTTCAGGGTCTCCCTGGAACTATGGCTACACCTTC.

This rearrangement joins TRBV9 to TRBJ2-2; TRBD2 agrees at 8 bases. The junction had 9 bases not matched to a gene; V was cut back by 2 bases and J by 0 bases. The CDR3 runs 18 residues. Looked up from germline, CDR1 is SGDLS and CDR2 is YYNGEE. This CDR3 reads CASSVGLAGHANTGELFF. The CDR3 nucleotides are TGTGCCAGCAGCGTCGGTCTAGCGGGCCACGCGAACACCGGGGAGCTGTTTTTT.

The chain couples TRBV14 to TRBJ1-6; 7 nucleotides line up with TRBD1. The J segment lost 10 bases and the V segment lost 4 bases, leaving 7 bases of the junction unmatched. This CDR3 is built from 14 residues. The V gene's germline CDR1 is SGHDN and CDR2 FVKESK. The CDR3 protein is CASSLTTGVSPLHF. The CDR3 DNA reads as TGTGCCAGCAGCCTTACAACAGGGGTCTCACCCCTCCACTTT.

The CDR3 reads CASTTGNEKLFF. The CDR3 nucleotides read TGTGCCAGCACGACAGGGAATGAAAAACTGTTTTTT. The rearrangement joins TRBV28 to TRBJ1-4, with 7 bases aligning to TRBD1. V lost 7 bases to trimming and J lost 5 bases; unmatched junction nucleotides: 1. CDR1 and CDR2 from the germline V gene are MDHEN and SYDVKM. CDR3 length: 12 residues. Filled out from reference TRBV28 and TRBJ1-4, the complete variable domain reads DVKVTQSSRYLVKRTGEKVFLECVQDMDHENMFWYRQDPGLGLRLIYFSYDVKMKEKGDIPEGYSVSREKKERFSLILESASTNQTSMYLCASTTGNEKLFFGSGTQLSVL.

CDR3 sequence reads: CAISESNNYGYTF. The CDR3 DNA sequence: TGTGCCATCAGTGAGTCTAATAACTATGGCTACACCTTC. J is TRBJ1-2 and V is TRBV10-3; D gene uncertain. CDR3 length: 13 amino acids. Deletions cut 0 bases from V and 1 base from J, with 3 bases between. The germline CDR1 and CDR2 sequences are ENHRY and SYGVKD.

This clone is a singleton in its sample. This sequence joins TRBV3-1 (or the pseudogene TRBV3-2) and TRBJ1-5; D is ambiguous. The V end was cut by 4 bases, the J end by 0 bases, with 4 bases between. Germline lookup yields CDR1 LGHDT and CDR2 YNNKEL (reference sequence). The CDR3 sequence is 13 residues long. The CDR3 DNA reads TGTGCCAGCAGCCGGAATAGCAATCAGCCCCAGCATTTT. Translation: CASSRNSNQPQHF.

By frequency in the sample, this clone is medium-sized. The V call is TRBV27, the J call TRBJ1-2; the match to TRBD1 covers 12 bases. The germline V gene has CDR1 MNHEY and CDR2 SMNVEV (reference sequence). The V gene end was trimmed by 3 bases and the J gene end by 6 bases; junction bases not matched to a gene: 14. The CDR3 has 18 amino acids. The CDR3 nucleotides read TGTGCCAGCAGTTTGTACCCGGGACAGGGGGCACTAGCAAATGGCTACACCTTC. This translates into CASSLYPGQGALANGYTF.

Only a few counts were recorded for this clone. V usage is TRBV6-5 and J usage is TRBJ2-7, with 9 bases fitting TRBD1. The CDR3 length is 16 residues. Germline loops: CDR1 MNHEY, CDR2 SVGAGI. V trimming: 0 bases; J trimming: 2 bases; junction bases outside the gene matches: 5. The CDR3 coding sequence is TGTGCCAGCAGTTACTCGGCGGACAGGGGAGCCTACGAGCAGTACTTC. It yields the protein CASSYSADRGAYEQYF.

V usage is TRBV29-1 and J usage is TRBJ1-2, with a possible D match to TRBD1 (5 bases). With 3 bases removed from V and 0 bases from J, the gap between germline ends came to 17 bases. The V gene's germline CDR1 is SQVTM and CDR2 ANQGSEA. The CDR3 has 16 residues. The CDR3 is CSVERQSVTSNYGYTF. The CDR3 coding sequence is TGCAGCGTTGAGAGACAGTCCGTGACTTCTAACTATGGCTACACCTTC.